This T cell receptor beta chain came from a study of control samples from healthy donors and cancer patients. Only in-frame clones appear in the TCRdb table, and some are missing; sequencing was by immunoSEQ multiplex PCR. This sample yields more than 85,000 clones, of which around nine tenths are seen a single time; approximately 16% belongs to the top ten. This TCR was sampled from a woman in her fifties or sixties in good health. What was sequenced was blood.

The CDR3 spells CASSQDTRITEAFF. The DNA of the CDR3 is TGTGCCAGCAGCCAAGATACCAGGATCACTGAAGCTTTCTTT. This chain uses TRBV3-1 (or the pseudogene TRBV3-2) with TRBJ1-1; D is unclear. Germline V gene data show CDR1 as LGHDT and CDR2 as YNNKEL (reference sequence). There are 14 residues in the CDR3. The germline V and J ends were trimmed by 0 bases and 4 bases, with 9 bases remaining between them.